The 26 T cell receptor beta chains below all came from one sample that was sequenced in a study of blood T cells in healthy people across ages (dated by TCRdb to about 2015). Receptor amplification or capture employed 5' RACE. The sequencer listed for this sample is Illumina HiSeq 2500. A second PCR of roughly 6 to 11 cycles was run with a J-beta primer mix and a sample-barcoded 5' primer. TCRdb handled the public reads itself, with Q25 trimming in fastp and clone calling in MiXCR, and kept productive beta chains. Duplicate CDR3 protein sequences are folded into a single record with the most common DNA and genes. In all, the sample holds fewer than 1,000,000 distinct CDR3 sequences, and 35% to 50% of those were seen once. Approximately 18% of the sample lies in the top ten. Sequenced: blood. Every receptor here comes from a man aged 80 or over in good health.

The table lists this clonotype with many counts. The chain has TRBV20-1 and TRBJ2-1, with 7 bases fitting TRBD1. In germline, CDR1 is DFQATT, CDR2 SNEGSKA (reference sequence). V lost 4 bases and J lost 1; bases outside the gene matches: 7. The CDR3 has 15 amino acids. CDR3 sequence (DNA): TGCAGTGCTATCGAGGGGACAGCTTCCTACAATGAGCAGTTCTTC. As protein: CSAIEGTASYNEQFF.

This clonotype appeared a few times. The chain has TRBV9 and TRBJ2-4; D assignment may be TRBD1 or TRBD2 (5 bases each). The V end was cut by 4 bases, the J end by 0 bases, with 11 bases between. The CDR3 is 15 amino acids. CDR1 and CDR2 from the germline V gene are SGDLS and YYNGEE. In nucleotides, the CDR3 is TGTGCCAGCAGCATTGGGGGAACAGCCAAAAACATTCAGTACTTC. This sequence encodes CASSIGGTAKNIQYF.

In this sample, this clonotype turned up a few times. V is TRBV24-1 and J is TRBJ2-1, with D perhaps matching TRBD2 (6 bases). Germline CDR1 KGHDR, CDR2 SFDVKD. The CDR3 runs to 12 residues. V shed 7 bases and J shed 5 bases, with 8 bases lying between them. The CDR3 sequence: CATRTRHNEQFF. The CDR3 nucleotides read TGTGCCACCAGGACTAGACACAATGAGCAGTTCTTC.

The chain is built from TRBV6-5 and TRBJ1-1; D gene ambiguous. The germline V and J ends were trimmed by 0 bases and 1 base, with 9 bases remaining between them. The length of the CDR3 is 15 residues. The germline V gene encodes CDR1 MNHEY and CDR2 SVGAGI. The CDR3 loop is CASSYSSRTNTEAFF. CDR3 DNA: TGTGCCAGCAGTTACTCGTCCCGGACGAACACTGAAGCTTTCTTT.

The chain joins TRBV7-2 to TRBJ2-7; TRBD1 might be the D (6 bases). Trimming removed 2 bases at V and 2 bases at J, with 19 bases between. The CDR3 has 17 residues. Germline values: CDR1 SGHTA, CDR2 FQGNSA. The CDR3 nucleotides read TGTGCCAGCAGCTTATCTGGTGTAGGGCAGGGGACCTACGAGCAGTACTTC. As protein: CASSLSGVGQGTYEQYF.

CDR3 sequence reads: CAWSVQGATEAFF. The DNA for the CDR3 is TGTGCCTGGAGCGTACAGGGAGCCACTGAAGCTTTCTTT. This sequence joins TRBV30 and TRBJ1-1; tentatively, D is TRBD1 (6 bases). CDR1 and CDR2 (germline): GTSNPN, SVGIG (reference sequence). V lost 3 bases, J lost 4 bases, and 12 bases lay in between. The CDR3 has 13 residues.

The V call is TRBV25-1, the J call TRBJ2-1; 9 bases are a match to TRBD2. The germline V gene has CDR1 MGHDK and CDR2 SYGVNS. The CDR3 sequence is 15 residues long. The V gene end was trimmed by 4 bases and the J gene end by 8 bases; junction bases not matched to a gene: 9. CDR3 sequence: CASSVQLAGIHEQFF. The CDR3 nucleotides are TGTGCCAGCAGTGTTCAGCTAGCGGGGATCCATGAGCAGTTCTTC.

Notes on this clonotype: This sequence may be a read error, since a much larger clone differs from it by one base. The gene calls are TRBV28 and TRBJ2-1; 10 positions match TRBD2. The V gene end was trimmed by 10 bases and the J gene end by 13 bases; junction bases not matched to a gene: 16. This CDR3 has 14 amino acids. Germline CDR1 is MDHEN and CDR2 is SYDVKM. In DNA, the CDR3 is TGTGCCACCCACAGCGGGAGGGCCTCAGAGACCCAGTTCTTC. This gives the protein CATHSGRASETQFF.

This clonotype was observed many times. The V and J genes are TRBV27 and TRBJ1-2, with D possibly TRBD1 on 6 matching bases. Germline loops: CDR1 MNHEY, CDR2 SMNVEV (reference sequence). The V end was cut by 5 bases, the J end by 6 bases, with 13 bases between. CDR3 length: 13 amino acids. The chain's CDR3 is CASSVQGNHGYTF. The CDR3 nucleotides read TGTGCCAGCAGTGTCCAGGGGAATCATGGCTACACCTTC.

The J gene is TRBJ2-7, the V gene TRBV7-2, with 9 bases aligning to TRBD2. V shed 1 base, J shed 2 bases, and the junction held 3 bases outside the gene matches. The CDR3 length is 15 residues. The germline gives CDR1 SGHTA, CDR2 FQGNSA. The CDR3 DNA is TGTGCCAGCAGCTTAGTAGCGGGAGCCCCCTACGAGCAGTACTTC. Translation gives CASSLVAGAPYEQYF.

This sequence joins TRBV7-6 and TRBJ2-3; a possible D gene is TRBD1 (6 bases). This CDR3 is built from 16 residues. CDR1 is SGHVS, CDR2 FNYEAQ, per germline. The V end was cut by 5 bases, the J end by 0 bases, with 15 bases between. The CDR3 coding sequence is TGTGCCAGCAGCGCCACAGGGACCCTTAGCACAGATACGCAGTATTTT. Its translation is CASSATGTLSTDTQYF.

This clonotype is a singleton in its sample. This chain connects TRBV10-3 to TRBJ2-5; TRBD1 or TRBD2 may be the D gene (7 bases each). This CDR3 spans 12 amino acids. The germline V gene has CDR1 ENHRY and CDR2 SYGVKD. CDR3: CPSGTAQETQYF. The CDR3 bases are TGTCCCAGCGGGACAGCCCAAGAGACCCAGTACTTC.

The table lists this clonotype with a few counts. This chain links TRBV27 with TRBJ2-3; D not certain. The germline CDR1 and CDR2 sequences are MNHEY and SMNVEV (reference sequence). Trimming removed 5 bases from V and 0 bases from J, with 15 bases in between. The CDR3 has 16 residues. For the CDR3, the DNA is TGTGCCAGCAGTCCCCAGACCAGGCTAAGCACAGATACGCAGTATTTT. This gives the protein CASSPQTRLSTDTQYF.

This clonotype has a handful of counts. The chain joins TRBV7-9 to TRBJ2-5; TRBD1 might be the D (5 bases). Looked up from germline, CDR1 is SEHNR and CDR2 is FQNEAQ (reference sequence). Trimming removed 5 bases from V and 0 bases from J, with 10 bases in between. The length of the CDR3 is 14 residues. The CDR3 region is CASSAPGYQETQYF. CDR3 bases: TGTGCCAGCAGCGCTCCAGGGTACCAAGAGACCCAGTACTTC.

The chain combines TRBV20-1 with TRBJ2-7; tentatively, D is TRBD1 or TRBD2 (5 bases each). With 2 bases removed from V and 2 bases from J, the gap between germline ends came to 10 bases. Germline-derived CDR1 and CDR2 are DFQATT and SNEGSKA (reference sequence). The length of the CDR3 is 13 residues. CDR3 loop: CSARKGRTYEQYF. CDR3 in DNA: TGCAGTGCTAGAAAGGGACGAACCTACGAGCAGTACTTC.

In its sample, this clonotype was seen many times. This rearrangement joins TRBV7-2 to TRBJ1-2; 8 positions agree with TRBD1. CDR3 length: 16 residues. Germline CDR1 SGHTA, CDR2 FQGNSA. Trimming cost V 0 bases and J 5 bases; bases outside gene matches: 8. CDR3 nucleotide sequence: TGTGCCAGCAGCTTAGCTAGGGACAGGCCCCTTTATGGCTACACCTTC. This codes for CASSLARDRPLYGYTF.

The V gene is TRBV25-1, the J gene TRBJ1-4; D is undetermined. The V end was cut by 7 bases, the J end by 7 bases, with 10 bases between. Germline CDR1 and CDR2: MGHDK and SYGVNS. There are 12 residues in the CDR3. The CDR3 nucleotides read TGTGCCAGCACTGTGGGGAGTGAAAAACTGTTTTTT. This gives the protein CASTVGSEKLFF.

V usage is TRBV6-6 and J usage is TRBJ2-1; 10 nucleotides match TRBD2. V lost 5 bases, J lost 3 bases, and 7 bases stayed unmatched. The germline CDR1 and CDR2 sequences are MNHNY and SVGAGI (reference sequence). The CDR3 runs to 16 residues. CDR3 DNA sequence: TGTGCCAGCAGTACCCGTAGCGGGGGGCGCTACAATGAGCAGTTCTTC. Protein sequence: CASSTRSGGRYNEQFF.

The V and J genes are TRBV6-2 or TRBV6-3 and TRBJ2-7; D remains ambiguous. The CDR3 has 15 amino acids. Germline-derived CDR1 and CDR2 are MNHEY and SVGEGT. Trimming left V 6 bases short and J 3 bases short, with 18 bases between. This CDR3 reads CASRTFPPWGYEQYF. The CDR3 DNA reads TGTGCCAGCAGAACCTTCCCCCCCTGGGGCTACGAGCAGTACTTC.

The chain uses TRBV2 and TRBJ2-1; 7 bases are shared with TRBD1. The CDR3 covers 14 residues. The V segment lost 7 bases and the J segment 9 bases; nucleotides outside the gene matches: 12. Germline-derived CDR1 and CDR2 are SNHLY and FYNNEI. The CDR3, as DNA: TGTGCCAGCACCCTGGGACAGAGGTACGGTGAGCAGTTCTTC. Residues: CASTLGQRYGEQFF.

In this sample, this clonotype turned up a few times. The V call is TRBV3-1, the J call TRBJ2-7, with D tentatively TRBD2 (6 bases). The CDR3 is 13 residues long. V dropped 5 bases and J dropped 5 bases, with 13 bases sitting between them. Germline CDR1 LGHDT, CDR2 YNNKEL (reference sequence). CDR3 DNA sequence: TGTGCCAGCAGCGCCGGGAGTTGGAACGAGCAGTACTTC. Translated, it gives CASSAGSWNEQYF.

The chain couples TRBV29-1 to TRBJ2-7; 7 nucleotides match TRBD2. Germline CDR1 reads SQVTM; CDR2 reads ANQGSEA. This CDR3 comprises 12 residues. Trimming took 5 bases from V and 6 from J; bases not matched to a gene: 7. The CDR3 DNA reads TGCAGCGTTAGGGCGGGCGGGGGCGAGCAGTACTTC. Translating it yields CSVRAGGGEQYF.

This chain uses TRBV5-1 with TRBJ2-5; maybe TRBD1 (6 bases). The J call may be mistaken, given a closer DNA end match to TRBJ2-7. The CDR3 runs 15 residues. CDR1 is SGHRS and CDR2 is YFSETQ in the germline V gene. The CDR3 sequence is CASSLTGRRTYEQYF. CDR3 nucleotide sequence: TGCGCCAGCAGCTTGACAGGGCGACGGACCTACGAGCAGTACTTC.

The chain combines TRBV5-1 with TRBJ2-4; 8 positions agree with TRBD2. The CDR3 spans 17 residues. V shed 0 bases and J 1 base; nucleotides not matched to a gene: 6. Germline V gene lookup returns CDR1 SGHRS and CDR2 YFSETQ. The CDR3 DNA sequence: TGCGCCAGCAGCTTGGATCAGCGGGGGCTGGCCAAAAACATTCAGTACTTC. It specifies CASSLDQRGLAKNIQYF.

CDR3 residues: CASSRGLAGVREQYF. Written as DNA, the CDR3 is TGTGCCAGCAGCCGCGGACTAGCGGGAGTCCGCGAGCAGTACTTC. This sequence joins TRBV4-2 and TRBJ2-1, with 13 bases identical to TRBD2. The J call may be faulty, since TRBJ2-7 better matches the DNA end. Looked up from germline, CDR1 is LGHNA and CDR2 is YNFKEQ. The CDR3 loop spans 15 amino acids.

A single count supports this clonotype. As DNA, the CDR3 is TGCGCCAGCAGGATCGAGGGAAATGAGCAGTACTTC. Translated: CASRIEGNEQYF. The rearrangement joins TRBV5-1 to TRBJ2-5, with TRBD2 as a possible D gene (5 bases). CDR3 size: 12 residues. Germline loops: CDR1 SGHRS, CDR2 YFSETQ. The V gene lost 5 bases and the J gene lost 11 bases, with 16 bases spanning the gap.